Listed here are 30 T cell receptor beta chains from one sample, sequenced in a study of neurological immune-mediated disorders. TCRdb analysed the 5' RACE reads with MiXCR anew, one entry per CDR3 protein. The sample lists about 29,000 distinct CDR3 sequences; more than 2.5% were seen once. The specimen was PBMCs. These receptors were obtained from a woman younger than 45 with multiple sclerosis.

This clonotype was detected ten times or more. The chain employs TRBV20-1 and TRBJ2-5; D may be TRBD1 (5 bases). This CDR3 has 12 amino acids. Germline lookup yields CDR1 DFQATT and CDR2 SNEGSKA (reference sequence). The CDR3 region is CSVQGDQETQYF. The CDR3 DNA is TGCAGCGTTCAGGGTGATCAAGAGACCCAGTACTTC.

This clonotype has at least ten counts. The V and J genes are TRBV28 and TRBJ1-6; D is perhaps TRBD1 (6 bases). The CDR3 spans 17 residues. The V end lost 5 bases, the J end lost 0 bases, and 14 bases lay between the germline ends. Germline V lookup: CDR1 MDHEN, CDR2 SYDVKM. The CDR3 here is CASSLLRGSSYNSPLHF. CDR3 in DNA: TGTGCCAGCAGTCTACTCAGGGGCAGCTCCTATAATTCACCCCTCCACTTT.

This clonotype was observed many times. V is TRBV28 and J is TRBJ2-1, with unresolved D. Trimming left V 3 bases short and J 4 bases short, with 7 bases between. The CDR3 has 13 amino acids. Per the germline V gene, CDR1 is MDHEN and CDR2 is SYDVKM. The CDR3: CASSLVQYNEQFF. DNA of the CDR3: TGTGCCAGCAGTTTGGTACAATACAATGAGCAGTTCTTC.

This clonotype has ten or more counts. The rearrangement uses TRBV10-3 and TRBJ2-7, with 8 bases lining up with TRBD2. V was clipped by 2 bases and J by 7 bases; unmatched bases: 7. Germline V gene sequence: CDR1 ENHRY, CDR2 SYGVKD. The CDR3 sequence is 14 residues long. The CDR3 protein is CAISEPGLGGEQYF. In DNA form, the CDR3 reads TGTGCCATCAGTGAGCCGGGACTAGGGGGGGAGCAGTACTTC.

There are many counts of this clonotype. This chain links TRBV7-6 with TRBJ2-3; no firm D call. This CDR3 comprises 14 residues. The germline CDR1 and CDR2 sequences are SGHVS and FNYEAQ. Trimming removed 1 base at V and 0 bases at J, with 5 bases between. This CDR3 reads CASSLGASTDTQYF. The CDR3 DNA sequence: TGTGCCAGCAGCTTAGGAGCTAGCACAGATACGCAGTATTTT.

This clonotype was observed many times. The rearrangement joins TRBV4-3 to TRBJ1-6; 7 nucleotides match TRBD1. The V segment lost 1 base and the J segment 5 bases; nucleotides outside the gene matches: 2. The CDR3 is 15 amino acids. Germline V lookup: CDR1 LGHNA, CDR2 YSLEER. CDR3 nucleotides: TGCGCCAGCAGCCAAGGCGACAGGGATAATTCACCCCTCCACTTT. Translated: CASSQGDRDNSPLHF.

This clonotype has at least ten counts. The chain has TRBV5-1 and TRBJ2-7, with 9 bases that match TRBD2. There are 14 residues in the CDR3. After removal of 1 base from V and 5 bases from J, the junction contained 4 bases not matched to a gene. From germline, CDR1 is SGHRS and CDR2 YFSETQ. The CDR3 loop reads CASSLFSGSDEQYF. In DNA form, the CDR3 reads TGCGCCAGCAGCTTGTTTAGCGGGAGTGACGAGCAGTACTTC.

This clonotype showed up many times. The chain is built from TRBV7-8 and TRBJ2-7; 9 bases fit TRBD2. With 8 bases clipped from V and 6 bases from J, the junction kept 11 bases outside the gene matches. The CDR3 extends over 14 amino acids. Germline V gene sequence: CDR1 SGHVS, CDR2 FQNEAQ. The CDR3 bases are TGTGCCAGCGGTTTGACTAGCGGAACTTCCGAGCAGTACTTC. This encodes CASGLTSGTSEQYF. Complete variable domain (other parts from reference TRBV7-8 and TRBJ2-7): GAGVSQSPRYKVAKRGQDVALRCDPISGHVSLFWYQQALGQGPEFLTYFQNEAQLDKSGLPSDRFFAERPEGSVSTLKIQRTQQEDSAVYLCASGLTSGTSEQYFGPGTRLTVT.

The sample holds many counts of this clonotype. V is TRBV7-2 and J is TRBJ2-1; D is ambiguous. V shed 5 bases and J shed 11 bases, with 10 bases lying between them. CDR1 is SGHTA and CDR2 is FQGNSA in the germline V gene. This CDR3 has 11 residues. The CDR3 bases are TGTGCCAGCAGCGTGGATAGTCAGCAGTTCTTC. This codes for CASSVDSQQFF.

This clonotype has more than one count but fewer than ten. A much bigger clone sits one base away, suggesting this may be a read error. This chain connects TRBV4-3 to TRBJ2-7; D remains ambiguous. Germline loops: CDR1 LGHNA, CDR2 YSLEER. CDR3 length: 14 amino acids. Trimming cost V 0 bases and J 3 bases, with 9 bases left between them. The CDR3 region is CASSQDRKHYEQYF. The CDR3 DNA reads TGCGCCAGCAGCCAAGATCGAAAGCACTACGAGCAGTACTTC.

This clonotype was seen at least ten times. The chain carries TRBV4-2 and TRBJ1-4, with D possibly being TRBD1 (5 bases). This CDR3 has 15 residues. Germline V gene sequence: CDR1 LGHNA, CDR2 YNFKEQ. Between the trimmed V and J ends, which lost 0 bases and 10 bases, there was a span of 15 bases. DNA for the CDR3: TGTGCCAGCAGCCAAGATTTGGTAACCCAGGGAAAACTGTTTTTT. It translates to CASSQDLVTQGKLFF.

In regard to this clonotype: An end of the junction differs from the germline gene, which may be a read error. V usage is TRBV2 and J usage is TRBJ1-6; 11 nucleotides match TRBD1. There are 15 residues in the CDR3. The germline V gene has CDR1 SNHLY and CDR2 FYNNEI. CDR3 DNA: TGTGCCTCGCACTCTCCGGGACAGGGGGTTTCACCCCTCAACTTT. Translating gives CASHSPGQGVSPLNF.

This clonotype has ten or more counts. V is TRBV12-3 or TRBV12-4 and J is TRBJ1-5; D perhaps matches TRBD1 (5 bases). V shed 5 bases and J shed 0 bases, with 11 bases lying between them. The CDR3 has 15 amino acids. The CDR3 sequence: CASSRQRYSNQPQHF. DNA of the CDR3: TGTGCCAGCAGTCGACAGCGATATAGCAATCAGCCCCAGCATTTT.

At least ten counts were recorded for this clonotype. The V call is TRBV5-1, the J call TRBJ2-3; D unresolved. This CDR3 contains 13 residues. V lost 4 bases to trimming and J lost 2 bases, with 8 bases between them. CDR1 and CDR2 (germline): SGHRS, YFSETQ. This chain's CDR3 is CASSPPNTDTQYF. The CDR3 DNA is TGCGCCAGCAGCCCCCCTAACACAGATACGCAGTATTTT.

This clonotype was counted ten times or more. The gene calls are TRBV5-1 and TRBJ2-3, with D unresolved. The V end lost 1 base, the J end lost 0 bases, and 6 bases lay between the germline ends. Germline CDR1 SGHRS, CDR2 YFSETQ. There are 14 residues in the CDR3. The CDR3 protein is CASSLIPSTDTQYF. The CDR3 nucleotides are TGCGCCAGCAGCTTGATCCCTAGCACAGATACGCAGTATTTT. The variable domain in full, with the rest retrieved from reference TRBV5-1 and TRBJ2-3, is KAGVTQTPRYLIKTRGQQVTLSCSPISGHRSVSWYQQTPGQGLQFLFEYFSETQRNKGNFPGRFSGRQFSNSRSEMNVSTLELGDSALYLCASSLIPSTDTQYFGPGTRLTVL.

This clonotype came up a few times. This chain links TRBV6-5 with TRBJ2-7, with 8 bases matching TRBD2. The V and J ends lost 5 bases and 9 bases, in that order; junction bases with no gene match: 9. This CDR3 is built from 13 residues. CDR1 is MNHEY and CDR2 is SVGAGI in the germline V gene. CDR3 amino acids: CASSPPGLVAQYF. The CDR3 DNA follows: TGTGCCAGCAGTCCCCCGGGACTAGTAGCGCAGTACTTC.

The sample holds many counts of this clonotype. CDR3 amino acids: CASSSGDRGLSTDTQYF. The DNA for the CDR3 is TGTGCCAGCAGTTCGGGGGACAGGGGCCTTTCCACAGATACGCAGTATTTT. The chain is built from TRBV12-3 or TRBV12-4 and TRBJ2-3; 10 positions agree with TRBD1. V lost 4 bases and J lost 2; bases outside the gene matches: 9. The CDR3 is 17 amino acids.

This clonotype was recorded at least ten times. The rearrangement joins TRBV7-9 to TRBJ2-7; TRBD2 might be the D (5 bases). CDR3 size: 13 residues. With 5 bases removed from V and 0 bases from J, the gap between germline ends came to 8 bases. Germline CDR1 SEHNR, CDR2 FQNEAQ (reference sequence). Here the CDR3 DNA reads TGTGCCAGCAGCCGGGGTAGCTCCTACGAGCAGTACTTC. This codes for CASSRGSSYEQYF.

This clonotype occurred many times. The CDR3 region has the DNA TGCAGTGCTAGAATTCTCTGGACTAGCGGGAGGAGGGCGACCTACGAGCAGTACTTC. Its protein is CSARILWTSGRRATYEQYF. J is TRBJ2-7 and V is TRBV20-1, with 14 bases lining up with TRBD2. Germline CDR1 is DFQATT and CDR2 is SNEGSKA (reference sequence). The CDR3 extends over 19 amino acids. V trimming: 2 bases; J trimming: 2 bases; junction bases outside the gene matches: 14.

This clonotype came up many times. The gene calls are TRBV2 and TRBJ2-1; no firm D call. CDR1 and CDR2 (germline): SNHLY, FYNNEI. This CDR3 spans 14 amino acids. V lost 8 bases and J 9 bases, leaving 20 bases between the germline ends. CDR3 bases: TGTGCCAGCGCCCGAAATATGAGGCGCCTTGAGCAGTTCTTC. This encodes CASARNMRRLEQFF.

DNA of the CDR3: TGCAGTGCTAGAGGGGCAGGGACAGAAATTCAGTACTTC. This translates into CSARGAGTEIQYF. This chain uses TRBV20-1 with TRBJ2-4; TRBD1 agrees at 7 bases. The CDR3 runs 13 residues. The V segment lost 1 base and the J segment 10 bases; nucleotides outside the gene matches: 7. CDR1 DFQATT and CDR2 SNEGSKA come from the germline V gene (reference sequence).

This clonotype was observed many times. V gene TRBV7-6 combines with J gene TRBJ2-3, with D perhaps being TRBD1 or TRBD2 (5 bases each). V lost 3 bases, J lost 1 base, and 11 bases lay in between. The CDR3 totals 15 residues. Germline CDR1 reads SGHVS; CDR2 reads FNYEAQ. The CDR3, as DNA: TGTGCCAGCAGCTTGGGGACCTTAGGCACAGATACGCAGTATTTT. Translation gives CASSLGTLGTDTQYF.

This clonotype was detected only a few times. The rearrangement joins TRBV6-2 or TRBV6-3 to TRBJ2-6; TRBD1 matches at 11 bases. The CDR3 runs to 19 residues. CDR1 is MNHEY and CDR2 is SVGEGT in the germline V gene. V trimming: 7 bases; J trimming: 0 bases; junction bases outside the gene matches: 11. Here the CDR3 DNA reads TGTGCCAGCAACCCCCCTCCGGGACAGGGGGTCTCTGGGGCCAACGTCCTGACTTTC. It specifies CASNPPPGQGVSGANVLTF.

This clonotype was counted at least ten times. The chain has TRBV20-1 and TRBJ2-5, with TRBD2 matching 13 bases. CDR1 DFQATT and CDR2 SNEGSKA come from the germline V gene (reference sequence). V lost 5 bases to trimming and J lost 5 bases; unmatched junction nucleotides: 5. The CDR3 is made up of 14 amino acids. The CDR3 DNA reads as TGCAGTGCTCCTGGGACTAGCGGGACCGAGACCCAGTACTTC. Protein sequence: CSAPGTSGTETQYF.

The chain combines TRBV5-1 with TRBJ2-7; 7 bases are shared with TRBD1. This CDR3 has 15 residues. With 7 bases clipped from V and 1 base from J, the junction kept 11 bases outside the gene matches. CDR1 is SGHRS, CDR2 YFSETQ, per germline. The CDR3 reads CASARDRETSYEQYF. As DNA, the CDR3 is TGCGCCAGCGCCCGCGACAGGGAGACTTCCTACGAGCAGTACTTC.

This clonotype was seen repeatedly, ten times or more. The chain employs TRBV5-1 and TRBJ2-1; TRBD2 agrees at 12 bases. The junction had 7 bases not matched to a gene; V was cut back by 3 bases and J by 6 bases. Germline values: CDR1 SGHRS, CDR2 YFSETQ. CDR3 size: 16 residues. The CDR3 protein is CASSSLTSGGLNEQFF. DNA for the CDR3: TGCGCCAGCAGCTCCCTCACTAGCGGGGGGCTCAATGAGCAGTTCTTC. Based on the CDR3 plus reference TRBV5-1 and TRBJ2-1, the full variable domain is KAGVTQTPRYLIKTRGQQVTLSCSPISGHRSVSWYQQTPGQGLQFLFEYFSETQRNKGNFPGRFSGRQFSNSRSEMNVSTLELGDSALYLCASSSLTSGGLNEQFFGPGTRLTVL.

By proportion, this clonotype is medium-sized. The chain employs TRBV7-2 and TRBJ1-5; maybe TRBD1 (5 bases). The CDR3 has 13 residues. The V gene's germline CDR1 is SGHTA and CDR2 FQGNSA. The V end was cut by 4 bases, the J end by 5 bases, with 9 bases between. CDR3 region: CASSWSRDQPQHF. The DNA of the CDR3 is TGTGCCAGCAGCTGGAGCAGGGATCAGCCCCAGCATTTT.

With respect to this clonotype: Given a much more abundant clone one base away, this may be a read error. The V call is TRBV20-1, the J call TRBJ2-5; unclear D gene. CDR3 length: 13 amino acids. The V and J ends lost 4 bases and 5 bases respectively, with 14 bases between them. Germline V gene lookup returns CDR1 DFQATT and CDR2 SNEGSKA (reference sequence). DNA of the CDR3: TGCAGTGCTACTATGGTCACGAAGGAGACCCAGTACTTC. Protein sequence: CSATMVTKETQYF.

This clonotype was counted a few times. The gene calls are TRBV18 and TRBJ1-2; D gene ambiguous. In germline, CDR1 is KGHSH, CDR2 LQKENI. V dropped 6 bases and J dropped 7 bases, with 15 bases sitting between them. This CDR3 has 13 amino acids. As DNA, the CDR3 is TGTGCCAGCTCCCTGGGAAAGCAGGTTGGCTACACCTTC. This sequence encodes CASSLGKQVGYTF.

There are many counts of this clonotype. This chain connects TRBV24-1 to TRBJ2-3; 12 bases match TRBD1. CDR3 length equals 17 residues. J was trimmed by 5 bases and V by 5 bases; bases with no gene match: 10. Germline V gives CDR1 KGHDR, CDR2 SFDVKD. CDR3: CATSARVGTGGEDTQYF. DNA for the CDR3: TGTGCCACCAGTGCGAGAGTTGGGACAGGGGGCGAAGATACGCAGTATTTT.